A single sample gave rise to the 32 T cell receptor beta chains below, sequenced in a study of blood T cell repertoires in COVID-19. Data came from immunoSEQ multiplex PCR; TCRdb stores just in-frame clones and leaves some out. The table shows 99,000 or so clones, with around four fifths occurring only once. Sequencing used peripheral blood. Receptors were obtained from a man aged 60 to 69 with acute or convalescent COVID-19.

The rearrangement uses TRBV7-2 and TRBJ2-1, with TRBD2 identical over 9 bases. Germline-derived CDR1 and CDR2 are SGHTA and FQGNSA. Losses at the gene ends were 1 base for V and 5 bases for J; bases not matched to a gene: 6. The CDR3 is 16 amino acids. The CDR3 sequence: CASSLVLTSGHNEQFF. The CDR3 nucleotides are TGTGCCAGCAGCTTAGTGCTGACTAGCGGACACAATGAGCAGTTCTTC.

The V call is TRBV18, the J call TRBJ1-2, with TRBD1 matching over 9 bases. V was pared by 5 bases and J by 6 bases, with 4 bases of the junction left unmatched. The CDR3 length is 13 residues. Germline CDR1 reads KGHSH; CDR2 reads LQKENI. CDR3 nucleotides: TGTGCCAGCTCAATAACAGGGGGCGATGGCTACACCTTC. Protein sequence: CASSITGGDGYTF.

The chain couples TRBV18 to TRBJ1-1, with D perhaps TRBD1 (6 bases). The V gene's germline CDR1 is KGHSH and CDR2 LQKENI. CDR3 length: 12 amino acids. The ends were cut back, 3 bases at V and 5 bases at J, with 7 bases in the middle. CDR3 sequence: CASSPQGTEAFF. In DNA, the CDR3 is TGTGCCAGCTCACCCCAGGGGACTGAAGCTTTCTTT.

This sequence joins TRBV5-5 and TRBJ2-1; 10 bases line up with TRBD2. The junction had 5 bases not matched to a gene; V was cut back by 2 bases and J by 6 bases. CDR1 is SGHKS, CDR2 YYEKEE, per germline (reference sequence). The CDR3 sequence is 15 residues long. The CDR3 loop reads CASSFGTSDFNEQFF. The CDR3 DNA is TGTGCCAGCAGCTTTGGGACTAGCGATTTCAATGAGCAGTTCTTC.

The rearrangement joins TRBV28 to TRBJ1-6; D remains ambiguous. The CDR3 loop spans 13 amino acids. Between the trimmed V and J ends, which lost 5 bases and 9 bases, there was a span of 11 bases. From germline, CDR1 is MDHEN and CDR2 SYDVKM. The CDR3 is CASSNLWPSPLHF. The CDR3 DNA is TGTGCCAGCAGTAATTTATGGCCTTCACCCCTCCACTTT.

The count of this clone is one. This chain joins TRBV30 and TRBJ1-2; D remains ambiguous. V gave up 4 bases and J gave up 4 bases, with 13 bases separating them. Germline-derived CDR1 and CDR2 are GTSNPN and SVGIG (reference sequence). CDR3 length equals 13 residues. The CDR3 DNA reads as TGTGCCTGGATTCCCCCCGGAGGCTATGGCTACACCTTC. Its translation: CAWIPPGGYGYTF.

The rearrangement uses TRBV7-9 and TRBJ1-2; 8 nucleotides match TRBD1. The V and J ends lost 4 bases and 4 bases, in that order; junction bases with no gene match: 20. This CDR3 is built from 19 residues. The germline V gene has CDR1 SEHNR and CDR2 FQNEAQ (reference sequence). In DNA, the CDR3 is TGTGCCAGCAGCTCGAACTCTCTAACACGGGACAGGAATCGCTATGGCTACACCTTC. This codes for CASSSNSLTRDRNRYGYTF.

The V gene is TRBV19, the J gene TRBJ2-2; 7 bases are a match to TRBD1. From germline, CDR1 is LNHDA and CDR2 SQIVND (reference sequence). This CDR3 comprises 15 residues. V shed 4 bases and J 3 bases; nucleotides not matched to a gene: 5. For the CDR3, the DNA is TGTGCCAGTAGTACAGGGGGAAGGTACACCGGGGAGCTGTTTTTT. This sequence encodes CASSTGGRYTGELFF. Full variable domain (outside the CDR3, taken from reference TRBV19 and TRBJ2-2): DGGITQSPKYLFRKEGQNVTLSCEQNLNHDAMYWYRQDPGQGLRLIYYSQIVNDFQKGDIAEGYSVSREKKESFPLTVTSAQKNPTAFYLCASSTGGRYTGELFFGEGSRLTVL.

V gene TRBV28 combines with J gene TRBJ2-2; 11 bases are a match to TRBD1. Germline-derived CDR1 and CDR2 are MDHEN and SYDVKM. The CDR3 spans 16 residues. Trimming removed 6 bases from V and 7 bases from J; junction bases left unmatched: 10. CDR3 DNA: TGTGCCAGCAGAGAGCCGGGACAGGGGGTTTACGGGGAGCTGTTTTTT. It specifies CASREPGQGVYGELFF.

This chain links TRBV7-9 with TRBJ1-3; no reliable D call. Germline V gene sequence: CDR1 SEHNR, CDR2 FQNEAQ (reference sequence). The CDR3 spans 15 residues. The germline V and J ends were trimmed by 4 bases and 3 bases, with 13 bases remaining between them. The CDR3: CASSSLEKNGNTIYF. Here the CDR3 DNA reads TGTGCCAGCAGCTCCTTAGAGAAGAATGGAAACACCATATATTTT.

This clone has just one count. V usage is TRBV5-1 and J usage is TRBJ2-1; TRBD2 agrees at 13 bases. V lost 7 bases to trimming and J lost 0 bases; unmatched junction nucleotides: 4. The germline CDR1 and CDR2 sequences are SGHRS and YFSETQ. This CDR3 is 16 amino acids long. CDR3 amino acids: CASGLAGASSYNEQFF. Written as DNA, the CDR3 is TGCGCCAGCGGACTAGCGGGGGCTAGCTCCTACAATGAGCAGTTCTTC.

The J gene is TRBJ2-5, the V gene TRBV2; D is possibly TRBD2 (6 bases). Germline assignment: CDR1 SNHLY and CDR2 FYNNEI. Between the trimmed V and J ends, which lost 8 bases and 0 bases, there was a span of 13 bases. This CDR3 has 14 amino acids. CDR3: CASRASENQETQYF. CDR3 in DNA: TGTGCCAGCCGGGCTAGCGAAAACCAAGAGACCCAGTACTTC.

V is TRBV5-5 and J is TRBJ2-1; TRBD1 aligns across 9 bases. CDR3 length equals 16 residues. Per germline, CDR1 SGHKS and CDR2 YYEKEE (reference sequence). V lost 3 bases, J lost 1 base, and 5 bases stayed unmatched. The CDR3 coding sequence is TGTGCCAGCAGCTCCGGGACAGGGAATTCCTACAATGAGCAGTTCTTC. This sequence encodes CASSSGTGNSYNEQFF.

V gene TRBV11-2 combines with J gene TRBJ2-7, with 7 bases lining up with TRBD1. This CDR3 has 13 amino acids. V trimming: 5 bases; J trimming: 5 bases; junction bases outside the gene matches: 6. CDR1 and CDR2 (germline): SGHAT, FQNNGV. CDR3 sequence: CASSPLTGNEQYF. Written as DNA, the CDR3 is TGTGCCAGCAGCCCCCTGACAGGGAACGAGCAGTACTTC.

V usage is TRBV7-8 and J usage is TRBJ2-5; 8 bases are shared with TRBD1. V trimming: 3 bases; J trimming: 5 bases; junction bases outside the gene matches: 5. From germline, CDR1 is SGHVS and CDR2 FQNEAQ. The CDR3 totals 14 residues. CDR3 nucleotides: TGTGCCAGCAGCTTCCGACAGGGGTTGGAGACCCAGTACTTC. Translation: CASSFRQGLETQYF.

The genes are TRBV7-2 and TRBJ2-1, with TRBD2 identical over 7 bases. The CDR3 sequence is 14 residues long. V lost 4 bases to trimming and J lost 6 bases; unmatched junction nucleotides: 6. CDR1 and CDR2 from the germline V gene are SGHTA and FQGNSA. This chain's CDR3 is CASSSGGSGNEQFF. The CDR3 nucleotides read TGTGCCAGCAGCTCGGGAGGATCGGGCAATGAGCAGTTCTTC.

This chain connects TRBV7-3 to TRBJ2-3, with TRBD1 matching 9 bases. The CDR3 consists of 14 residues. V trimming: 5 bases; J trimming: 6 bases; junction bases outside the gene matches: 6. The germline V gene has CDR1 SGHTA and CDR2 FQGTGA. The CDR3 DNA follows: TGTGCCAGCAGCATACAGGGGGCTTCGGATACGCAGTATTTT. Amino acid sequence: CASSIQGASDTQYF.

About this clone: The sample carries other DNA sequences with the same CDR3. The CDR3 spells CAWSVTGGNTIYF. The CDR3 DNA reads TGTGCCTGGAGTGTCACAGGGGGAAACACCATATATTTT. The chain joins TRBV30 to TRBJ1-3, with D possibly TRBD1 on 6 matching bases. V gave up 0 bases and J gave up 4 bases, with 7 bases separating them. The CDR3 sequence is 13 residues long. Germline CDR1 is GTSNPN and CDR2 is SVGIG (reference sequence). Combining the CDR3 with reference TRBV30 and TRBJ1-3 gives the whole variable domain SQTIHQWPATLVQPVGSPLSLECTVEGTSNPNLYWYRQAAGRGLQLLFYSVGIGQISSEVPQNLSASRPQDRQFILSSKKLLLSDSGFYLCAWSVTGGNTIYFGEGSWLTVV.

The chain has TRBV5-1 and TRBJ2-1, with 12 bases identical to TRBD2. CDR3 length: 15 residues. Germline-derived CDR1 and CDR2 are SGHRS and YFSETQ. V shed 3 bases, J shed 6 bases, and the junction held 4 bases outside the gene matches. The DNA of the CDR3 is TGCGCCAGCAGCTCCTCTAGCGGGGGGGCCAATGAGCAGTTCTTC. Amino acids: CASSSSSGGANEQFF.

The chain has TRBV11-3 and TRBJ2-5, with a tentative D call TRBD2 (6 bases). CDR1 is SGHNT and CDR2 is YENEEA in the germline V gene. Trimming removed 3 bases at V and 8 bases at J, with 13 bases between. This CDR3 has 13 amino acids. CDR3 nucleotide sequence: TGTGCCAGCAGCTTCGGGGACTCCTCTACCCAGTACTTC. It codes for CASSFGDSSTQYF.

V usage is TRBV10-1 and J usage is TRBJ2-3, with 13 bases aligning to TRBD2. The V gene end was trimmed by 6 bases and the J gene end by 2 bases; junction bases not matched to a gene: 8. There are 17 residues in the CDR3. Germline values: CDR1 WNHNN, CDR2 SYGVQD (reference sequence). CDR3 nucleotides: TGCGCCAGCAGCCCCCACGGGACTAGCGGGGTCACAGATACGCAGTATTTT. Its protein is CASSPHGTSGVTDTQYF.

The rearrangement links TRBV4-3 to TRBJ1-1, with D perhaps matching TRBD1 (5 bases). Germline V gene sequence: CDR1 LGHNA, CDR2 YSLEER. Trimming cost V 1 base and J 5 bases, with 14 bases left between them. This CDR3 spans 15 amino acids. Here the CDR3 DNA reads TGCGCCAGCAGCCAAGGCATTCAGGGTCTGACTGAAGCTTTCTTT. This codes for CASSQGIQGLTEAFF.

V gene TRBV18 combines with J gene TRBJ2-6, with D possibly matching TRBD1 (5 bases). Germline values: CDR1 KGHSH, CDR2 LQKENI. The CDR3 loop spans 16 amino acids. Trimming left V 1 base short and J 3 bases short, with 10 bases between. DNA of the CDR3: TGTGCCAGCTCACCACAGGGGCCTCTTGGGGCCAACGTCCTGACTTTC. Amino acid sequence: CASSPQGPLGANVLTF.

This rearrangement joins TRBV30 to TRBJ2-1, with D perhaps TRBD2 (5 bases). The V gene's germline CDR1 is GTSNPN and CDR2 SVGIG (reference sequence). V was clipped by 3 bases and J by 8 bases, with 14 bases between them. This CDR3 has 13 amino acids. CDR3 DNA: TGTGCCTGGAGCGCAACTAGTTCCCATGAGCAGTTCTTC. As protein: CAWSATSSHEQFF.

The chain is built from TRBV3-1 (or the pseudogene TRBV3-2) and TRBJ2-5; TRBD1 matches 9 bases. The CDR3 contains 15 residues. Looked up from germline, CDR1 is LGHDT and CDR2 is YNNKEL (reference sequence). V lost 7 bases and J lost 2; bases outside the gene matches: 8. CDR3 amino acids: CASNLGQGIQETQYF. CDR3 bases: TGTGCCAGCAACCTGGGACAGGGAATACAAGAGACCCAGTACTTC.

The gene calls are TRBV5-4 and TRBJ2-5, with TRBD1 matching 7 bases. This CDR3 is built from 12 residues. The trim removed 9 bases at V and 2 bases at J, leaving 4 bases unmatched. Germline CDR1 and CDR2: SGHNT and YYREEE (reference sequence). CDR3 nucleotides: TGTGCCACCAGGGACAGTCAAGAGACCCAGTACTTC. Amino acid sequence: CATRDSQETQYF.

CDR3 in DNA: TGTGCCAGCAGTGATGTAGGGGTTGTGGGGACAGATACGCAGTATTTT. Its protein is CASSDVGVVGTDTQYF. The rearrangement uses TRBV6-1 and TRBJ2-3; maybe TRBD1 (5 bases). CDR3 length equals 16 residues. Trimming took off 3 bases at V and 3 bases at J, with 16 bases between the two ends. The germline V gene has CDR1 MNHNS and CDR2 SASEGT.

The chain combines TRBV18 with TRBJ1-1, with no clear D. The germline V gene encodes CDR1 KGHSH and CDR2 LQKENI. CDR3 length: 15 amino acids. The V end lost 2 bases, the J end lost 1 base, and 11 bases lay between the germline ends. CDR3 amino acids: CASSPNASGNTEAFF. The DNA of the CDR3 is TGTGCCAGCTCACCAAATGCATCAGGGAACACTGAAGCTTTCTTT.

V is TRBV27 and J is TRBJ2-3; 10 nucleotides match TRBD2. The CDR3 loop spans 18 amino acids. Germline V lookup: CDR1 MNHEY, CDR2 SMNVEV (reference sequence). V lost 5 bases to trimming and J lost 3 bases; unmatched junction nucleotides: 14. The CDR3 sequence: CASSAPRISGGKTDTQYF. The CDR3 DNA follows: TGTGCCAGCAGTGCACCCCGTATTAGCGGGGGGAAGACAGATACGCAGTATTTT.

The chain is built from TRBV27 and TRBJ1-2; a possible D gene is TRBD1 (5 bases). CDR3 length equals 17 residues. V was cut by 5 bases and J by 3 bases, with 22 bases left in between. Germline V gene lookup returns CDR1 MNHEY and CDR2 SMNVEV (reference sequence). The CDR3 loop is CASSPIFPSSGYYGYTF. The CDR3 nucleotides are TGTGCCAGCAGTCCTATATTCCCCTCTTCAGGGTACTATGGCTACACCTTC.

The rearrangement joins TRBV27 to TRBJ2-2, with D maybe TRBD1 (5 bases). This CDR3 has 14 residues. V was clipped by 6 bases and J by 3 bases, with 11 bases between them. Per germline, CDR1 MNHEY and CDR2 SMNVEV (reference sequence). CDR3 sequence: CASRGQGYTGELFF. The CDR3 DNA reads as TGTGCCAGCAGGGGGCAGGGTTACACCGGGGAGCTGTTTTTT.

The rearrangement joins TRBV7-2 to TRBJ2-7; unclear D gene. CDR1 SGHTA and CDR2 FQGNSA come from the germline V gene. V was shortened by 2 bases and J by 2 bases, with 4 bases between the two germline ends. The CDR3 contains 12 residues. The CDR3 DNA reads TGTGCCAGCAGCTTATACACCTACGAGCAGTACTTC. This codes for CASSLYTYEQYF.